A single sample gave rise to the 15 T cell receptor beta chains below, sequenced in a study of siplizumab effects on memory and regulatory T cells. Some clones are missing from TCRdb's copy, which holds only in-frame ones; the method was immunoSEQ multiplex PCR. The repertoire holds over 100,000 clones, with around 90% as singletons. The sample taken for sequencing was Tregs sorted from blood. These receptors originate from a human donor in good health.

In DNA form, the CDR3 reads TGTGCCAGTAGTATATTGGCAACTAATGAAAAACTGTTTTTT. Residues: CASSILATNEKLFF. The chain has TRBV19 and TRBJ1-4; D remains ambiguous. Trimming shortened V by 2 bases and J by 0 bases, and 4 bases separated the two germline ends. Germline V gene sequence: CDR1 LNHDA, CDR2 SQIVND (reference sequence). The CDR3 totals 14 residues. Complete variable domain (other parts from reference TRBV19 and TRBJ1-4): DGGITQSPKYLFRKEGQNVTLSCEQNLNHDAMYWYRQDPGQGLRLIYYSQIVNDFQKGDIAEGYSVSREKKESFPLTVTSAQKNPTAFYLCASSILATNEKLFFGSGTQLSVL.

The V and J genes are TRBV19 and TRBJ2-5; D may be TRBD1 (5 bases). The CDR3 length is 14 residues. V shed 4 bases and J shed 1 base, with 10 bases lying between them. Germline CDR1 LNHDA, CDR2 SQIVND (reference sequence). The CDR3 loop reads CASSTWGSQETQYF. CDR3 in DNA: TGTGCCAGTAGTACCTGGGGCAGCCAAGAGACCCAGTACTTC.

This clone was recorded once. For the CDR3, the DNA is TGTGCCAGCAGCCCGCTCGGGACTAGCGGTTCCTACGAGCAGTACTTC. This sequence encodes CASSPLGTSGSYEQYF. The V call is TRBV14, the J call TRBJ2-5; TRBD2 matches 11 bases. With the DNA end fitting TRBJ2-7 better, the J assignment may be wrong. This CDR3 is 16 amino acids long. Germline loops: CDR1 SGHDN, CDR2 FVKESK.

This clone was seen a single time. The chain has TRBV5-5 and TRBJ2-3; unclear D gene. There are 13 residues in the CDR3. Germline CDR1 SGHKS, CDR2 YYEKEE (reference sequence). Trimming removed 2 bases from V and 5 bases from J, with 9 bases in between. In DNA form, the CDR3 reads TGTGCCAGCAGCTTTAGATTCAAAGATACGCAGTATTTT. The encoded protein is CASSFRFKDTQYF.

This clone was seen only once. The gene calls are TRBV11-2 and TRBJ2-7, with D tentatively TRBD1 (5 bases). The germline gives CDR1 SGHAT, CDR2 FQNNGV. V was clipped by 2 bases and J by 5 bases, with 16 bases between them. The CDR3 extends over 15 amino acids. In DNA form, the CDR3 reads TGTGCCAGCAGCTTATGGGGCGCCCCAGAAGACGAGCAGTACTTC. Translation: CASSLWGAPEDEQYF. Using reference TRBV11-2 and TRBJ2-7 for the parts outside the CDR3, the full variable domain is EAGVAQSPRYKIIEKRQSVAFWCNPISGHATLYWYQQILGQGPKLLIQFQNNGVVDDSQLPKDRFSAERLKGVDSTLKIQPAKLEDSAVYLCASSLWGAPEDEQYFGPGTRLTVT.

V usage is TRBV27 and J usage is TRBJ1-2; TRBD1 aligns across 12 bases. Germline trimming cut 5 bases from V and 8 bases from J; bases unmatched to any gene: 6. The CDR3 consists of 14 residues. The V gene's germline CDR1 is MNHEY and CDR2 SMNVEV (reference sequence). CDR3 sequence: CASSQGQGARGYTF. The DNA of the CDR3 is TGTGCCAGCAGTCAGGGACAGGGGGCGAGAGGCTACACCTTC.

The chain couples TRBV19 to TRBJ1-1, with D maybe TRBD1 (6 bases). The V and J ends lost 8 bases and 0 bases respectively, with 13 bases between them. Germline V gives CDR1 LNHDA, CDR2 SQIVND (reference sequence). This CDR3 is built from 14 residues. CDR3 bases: TGTGCCAGTCAAGGGGGTTTCATGAACACTGAAGCTTTCTTT. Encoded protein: CASQGGFMNTEAFF.

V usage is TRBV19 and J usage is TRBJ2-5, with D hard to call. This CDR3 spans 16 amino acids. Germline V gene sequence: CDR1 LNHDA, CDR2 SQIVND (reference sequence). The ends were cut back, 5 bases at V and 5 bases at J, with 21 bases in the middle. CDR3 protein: CASSFLLRPNLETQYF. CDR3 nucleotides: TGTGCCAGTAGTTTTTTGCTACGTCCCAATCTGGAGACCCAGTACTTC.

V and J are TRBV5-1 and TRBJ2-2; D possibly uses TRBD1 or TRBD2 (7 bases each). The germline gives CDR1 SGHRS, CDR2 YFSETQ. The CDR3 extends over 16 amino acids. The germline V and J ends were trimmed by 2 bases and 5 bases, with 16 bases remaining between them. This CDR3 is CASSFPRQGGTGELFF. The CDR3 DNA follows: TGCGCCAGCAGCTTCCCCCGACAGGGAGGGACCGGGGAGCTGTTTTTT. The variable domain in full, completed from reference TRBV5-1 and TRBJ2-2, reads KAGVTQTPRYLIKTRGQQVTLSCSPISGHRSVSWYQQTPGQGLQFLFEYFSETQRNKGNFPGRFSGRQFSNSRSEMNVSTLELGDSALYLCASSFPRQGGTGELFFGEGSRLTVL.

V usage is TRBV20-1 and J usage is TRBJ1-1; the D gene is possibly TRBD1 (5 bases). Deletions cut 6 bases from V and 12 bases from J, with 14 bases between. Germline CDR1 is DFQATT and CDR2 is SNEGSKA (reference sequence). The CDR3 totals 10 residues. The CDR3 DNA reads TGCAGTGCCTTAGACAGAGGGACTTTCTTT. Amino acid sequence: CSALDRGTFF.

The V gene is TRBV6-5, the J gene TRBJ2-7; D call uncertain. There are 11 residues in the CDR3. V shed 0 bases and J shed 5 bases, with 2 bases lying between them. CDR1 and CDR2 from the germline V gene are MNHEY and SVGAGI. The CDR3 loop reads CASSYSNEQYF. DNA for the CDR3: TGTGCCAGCAGTTACTCGAACGAGCAGTACTTC.

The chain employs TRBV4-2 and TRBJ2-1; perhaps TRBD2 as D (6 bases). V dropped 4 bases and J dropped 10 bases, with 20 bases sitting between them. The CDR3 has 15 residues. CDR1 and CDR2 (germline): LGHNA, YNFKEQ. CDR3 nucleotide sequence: TGTGCCAGCAGCCTGGGACTTGCCGCAACGGGCGAGCAGTTCTTC. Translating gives CASSLGLAATGEQFF.

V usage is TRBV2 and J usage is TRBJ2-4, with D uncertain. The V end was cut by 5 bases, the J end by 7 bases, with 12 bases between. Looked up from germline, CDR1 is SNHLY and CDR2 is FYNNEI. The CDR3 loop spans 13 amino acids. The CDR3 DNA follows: TGTGCCAGCAGTAGTGGAAGTGCGAACATTCAGTACTTC. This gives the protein CASSSGSANIQYF.

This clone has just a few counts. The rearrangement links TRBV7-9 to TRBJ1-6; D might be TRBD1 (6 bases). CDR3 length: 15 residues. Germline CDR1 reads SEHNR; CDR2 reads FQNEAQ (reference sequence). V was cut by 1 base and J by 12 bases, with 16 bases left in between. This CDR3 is CASSLDAGGRVPLHF. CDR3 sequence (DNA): TGTGCCAGCAGCTTAGACGCGGGGGGCCGGGTACCCCTCCACTTT.

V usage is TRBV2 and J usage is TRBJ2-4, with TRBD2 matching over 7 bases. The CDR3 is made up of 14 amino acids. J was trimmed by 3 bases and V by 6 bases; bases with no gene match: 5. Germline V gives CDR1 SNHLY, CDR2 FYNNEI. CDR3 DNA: TGTGCCAGCAGAACCGGGACTAACAAAAACATTCAGTACTTC. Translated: CASRTGTNKNIQYF.